The 31 T cell receptor beta chains in this list originate from one sample, sequenced in a study of cytomegalovirus exposure and HLA in healthy donors. The PCR ran on 60 Vbeta and 13 Jbeta primers. Here immunoSEQ multiplex PCR was the method, and the copy in TCRdb shows in-frame clones only, minus some. The sample yields over 80,000 clones, 65% to 80% seen once. Sequencing input: PBMCs. These receptors all stem from a woman aged 18 to 35 in good health and CMV-seropositive.

V gene TRBV7-3 combines with J gene TRBJ1-6; TRBD1 agrees at 7 bases. Germline V lookup: CDR1 SGHTA, CDR2 FQGTGA. Trimming cost V 5 bases and J 5 bases; bases outside gene matches: 3. The CDR3 consists of 14 residues. The CDR3 spells CASSLQGHNSPLHF. The CDR3 nucleotides read TGTGCCAGCAGCCTACAGGGGCATAATTCACCCCTCCACTTT.

The gene calls are TRBV4-3 and TRBJ2-7, with 9 bases lining up with TRBD2. The length of the CDR3 is 15 residues. After removal of 1 base from V and 6 bases from J, the junction contained 7 bases not matched to a gene. Germline V gene sequence: CDR1 LGHNA, CDR2 YSLEER. CDR3 protein: CASSQAPVAGAEQYF. For the CDR3, the DNA is TGCGCCAGCAGCCAAGCTCCGGTAGCGGGGGCCGAGCAGTACTTC.

The V and J genes are TRBV2 and TRBJ2-7; 8 bases match TRBD1. The germline CDR1 and CDR2 sequences are SNHLY and FYNNEI. Trimming took 5 bases from V and 2 from J; bases not matched to a gene: 11. The CDR3 totals 16 residues. The DNA for the CDR3 is TGTGCCAGCAGTACTATCTCTGGACAGGGACCCTACGAGCAGTACTTC. It encodes CASSTISGQGPYEQYF.

The gene calls are TRBV4-2 and TRBJ1-1; TRBD1 might be the D (6 bases). V lost 6 bases and J lost 5, with 16 bases in between. The germline V gene has CDR1 LGHNA and CDR2 YNFKEQ. The CDR3 sequence is 14 residues long. Here the CDR3 DNA reads TGTGCCAGCAGACCACAGGGAATTGGAACTGAAGCTTTCTTT. As protein: CASRPQGIGTEAFF.

The chain is built from TRBV7-9 and TRBJ2-7; 7 nucleotides line up with TRBD1. CDR3 size: 14 residues. The V gene's germline CDR1 is SEHNR and CDR2 FQNEAQ (reference sequence). Trimming cost V 5 bases and J 2 bases; bases outside gene matches: 6. The CDR3 DNA sequence: TGTGCCAGCAGCGAGGGACAGCGTCCCTACGAGCAGTACTTC. It yields the protein CASSEGQRPYEQYF.

The chain links TRBV2 to TRBJ2-7; 8 bases are a match to TRBD2. Germline lookup yields CDR1 SNHLY and CDR2 FYNNEI. The V and J ends lost 7 bases and 5 bases, in that order; junction bases with no gene match: 4. The CDR3 runs to 12 residues. CDR3 nucleotide sequence: TGTGCCAGCATACGTAGCGGGAACGAGCAGTACTTC. Its translation is CASIRSGNEQYF.

This chain uses TRBV9 with TRBJ2-3; 11 nucleotides line up with TRBD2. Germline-derived CDR1 and CDR2 are SGDLS and YYNGEE. CDR3 length: 17 residues. V was clipped by 8 bases and J by 2 bases; unmatched bases: 13. Here the CDR3 DNA reads TGTGCCAGTTCAACCCCCGGGACTAGCGGTGCCACAGATACGCAGTATTTT. Amino acid sequence: CASSTPGTSGATDTQYF.

V is TRBV5-8 and J is TRBJ2-7; 7 bases map to TRBD2. Unmatched junction bases numbered 9, after V lost 4 bases and J lost 2 bases. Germline V gene data show CDR1 as SGHTS and CDR2 as YDEGEE. This CDR3 contains 15 residues. CDR3 coding DNA: TGTGCCAGCAGCCCTGGGGGAGGGTATACCTACGAGCAGTACTTC. It encodes CASSPGGGYTYEQYF.

This rearrangement joins TRBV5-1 to TRBJ1-1; D possibly corresponds to TRBD1 (6 bases). There are 12 residues in the CDR3. V lost 2 bases and J 11 bases, leaving 13 bases between the germline ends. Germline CDR1 is SGHRS and CDR2 is YFSETQ. CDR3 protein: CASSLWEGEAFF. The DNA of the CDR3 is TGCGCCAGCAGCTTATGGGAGGGGGAGGCTTTCTTT. The whole variable domain, remainder taken from reference TRBV5-1 and TRBJ1-1, is KAGVTQTPRYLIKTRGQQVTLSCSPISGHRSVSWYQQTPGQGLQFLFEYFSETQRNKGNFPGRFSGRQFSNSRSEMNVSTLELGDSALYLCASSLWEGEAFFGQGTRLTVV.

This clone showed up just a few times. The gene calls are TRBV11-2 and TRBJ2-2; D is unresolved. The CDR3 has 14 residues. Per the germline V gene, CDR1 is SGHAT and CDR2 is FQNNGV. The V end was cut by 1 base, the J end by 7 bases, with 10 bases between. In DNA, the CDR3 is TGTGCCAGCAGCTTAGGTAGAATGTACGGGGAGCTGTTTTTT. This encodes CASSLGRMYGELFF.

The chain employs TRBV9 and TRBJ2-3; 8 bases fit TRBD2. Germline V gives CDR1 SGDLS, CDR2 YYNGEE. The CDR3 contains 18 residues. V was clipped by 0 bases and J by 5 bases; unmatched bases: 14. The CDR3 reads CASSVGPNPGGPGDTQYF. The CDR3 DNA follows: TGTGCCAGCAGCGTAGGGCCCAATCCGGGAGGGCCGGGAGATACGCAGTATTTT.

The chain combines TRBV7-6 with TRBJ2-1; 13 bases agree with TRBD2. The ends lost 5 bases at V and 6 bases at J; junction bases unmatched: 7. Germline V gene lookup returns CDR1 SGHVS and CDR2 FNYEAQ. The CDR3 sequence is 16 residues long. CDR3 sequence (DNA): TGTGCCAGCAGCGCTGAAAGGACTAGCGGGAGCAATGAGCAGTTCTTC. Encoded protein: CASSAERTSGSNEQFF.

The chain combines TRBV7-2 with TRBJ2-7, with 10 bases that match TRBD2. CDR1 is SGHTA and CDR2 is FQGNSA in the germline V gene. The CDR3 spans 16 residues. The junction had 12 bases not matched to a gene; V was cut back by 4 bases and J by 6 bases. The CDR3 region has the DNA TGTGCCAGCAGCTCCCCCCCGGGACTAGCGCCGTCCGAGCAGTACTTC. It encodes CASSSPPGLAPSEQYF.

The gene calls are TRBV6-5 and TRBJ2-1; 11 bases fit TRBD2. Germline lookup yields CDR1 MNHEY and CDR2 SVGAGI. V was clipped by 6 bases and J by 3 bases; unmatched bases: 4. CDR3 size: 15 residues. CDR3 DNA: TGTGCCAGCAGGAGGGGGACTAGCGGCTACAATGAGCAGTTCTTC. Its protein is CASRRGTSGYNEQFF.

The chain is built from TRBV19 and TRBJ2-5; the D is unclear. The CDR3 loop spans 12 amino acids. The germline V gene encodes CDR1 LNHDA and CDR2 SQIVND (reference sequence). Deletions cut 0 bases from V and 5 bases from J, with 4 bases between. CDR3 in DNA: TGTGCCAGTAGTATAGATCCGGAGACCCAGTACTTC. It yields the protein CASSIDPETQYF.

V usage is TRBV2 and J usage is TRBJ2-2; D not resolved. Trimming took 2 bases from V and 1 from J, leaving 2 bases between them. Looked up from germline, CDR1 is SNHLY and CDR2 is FYNNEI. CDR3 length: 13 amino acids. The CDR3 sequence is CASSEQNTGELFF. DNA for the CDR3: TGTGCCAGCAGTGAACAGAACACCGGGGAGCTGTTTTTT. The full variable domain, with the rest looked up from reference TRBV2 and TRBJ2-2, is EPEVTQTPSHQVTQMGQEVILRCVPISNHLYFYWYRQILGQKVEFLVSFYNNEISEKSEIFDDQFSVERPDGSNFTLKIRSTKLEDSAMYFCASSEQNTGELFFGEGSRLTVL.

This clone has a handful of counts. The chain recombines TRBV27 with TRBJ2-2, with 14 bases aligning to TRBD2. Trimming removed 2 bases from V and 6 bases from J; junction bases left unmatched: 5. This CDR3 comprises 17 residues. CDR1 and CDR2 from the germline V gene are MNHEY and SMNVEV (reference sequence). The CDR3 sequence is CASSLRLAGGRAGELFF. The CDR3 DNA is TGTGCCAGCAGTTTAAGACTAGCGGGAGGGCGAGCCGGGGAGCTGTTTTTT.

The chain recombines TRBV27 with TRBJ2-1; D gene ambiguous. The germline V and J ends were trimmed by 2 bases and 1 base, with 6 bases remaining between them. This CDR3 is built from 14 residues. CDR1 is MNHEY, CDR2 SMNVEV, per germline (reference sequence). CDR3 loop: CASSLVRSYNEQFF. The CDR3 coding sequence is TGTGCCAGCAGTTTAGTGAGGTCCTACAATGAGCAGTTCTTC.

The chain joins TRBV29-1 to TRBJ1-2; 7 nucleotides match TRBD1. Germline-derived CDR1 and CDR2 are SQVTM and ANQGSEA. After removal of 4 bases from V and 2 bases from J, the junction contained 4 bases not matched to a gene. This CDR3 is 13 amino acids long. For the CDR3, the DNA is TGCAGCGTTGGAGACAGGGTAAACTATGGCTACACCTTC. This encodes CSVGDRVNYGYTF. Looking up the rest from reference TRBV29-1 and TRBJ1-2 gives the full variable domain: SAVISQKPSRDICQRGTSLTIQCQVDSQVTMMFWYRQQPGQSLTLIATANQGSEATYESGFVIDKFPISRPNLTFSTLTVSNMSPEDSSIYLCSVGDRVNYGYTFGSGTRLTVV.

The chain employs TRBV6-1 and TRBJ2-7; D perhaps matches TRBD2 (5 bases). In germline, CDR1 is MNHNS, CDR2 SASEGT. The ends were cut back, 6 bases at V and 0 bases at J, with 15 bases in the middle. The CDR3 is 15 amino acids. Here the CDR3 reads CASSARAGSSYEQYF. The CDR3 DNA follows: TGTGCCAGCAGCGCCCGGGCGGGTAGCTCCTACGAGCAGTACTTC.

This clone was seen a handful of times. The chain is built from TRBV4-2 and TRBJ1-5, with a possible D match to TRBD1 (6 bases). The CDR3 sequence is 15 residues long. The germline CDR1 and CDR2 sequences are LGHNA and YNFKEQ. Trimming removed 3 bases at V and 6 bases at J, with 15 bases between. CDR3 protein: CASSQGGGGSQPQHF. The CDR3 DNA reads as TGTGCCAGCAGCCAGGGGGGCGGGGGATCTCAGCCCCAGCATTTT.

This chain joins TRBV13 and TRBJ1-3, with 7 bases identical to TRBD1. V shed 5 bases and J 0 bases; nucleotides not matched to a gene: 4. This CDR3 has 15 amino acids. CDR1 is PRHDT, CDR2 FYEKMQ, per germline (reference sequence). The CDR3 DNA is TGTGCCAGCAGCACGAACAGGGGCTCTGGAAACACCATATATTTT. It specifies CASSTNRGSGNTIYF.

J is TRBJ1-3 and V is TRBV18, with 7 bases identical to TRBD1. Germline V gene sequence: CDR1 KGHSH, CDR2 LQKENI. The V and J ends lost 0 bases and 6 bases, in that order; junction bases with no gene match: 11. This CDR3 contains 17 residues. The CDR3 bases are TGTGCCAGCTCACCACCCGCGACAGGGAATTTAGAAAACACCATATATTTT. Translating gives CASSPPATGNLENTIYF.

This clone has a single count. The chain links TRBV28 to TRBJ1-4, with 10 bases fitting TRBD1. The CDR3 covers 16 residues. Germline lookup yields CDR1 MDHEN and CDR2 SYDVKM. V dropped 4 bases and J dropped 2; count of bases not matched to a gene: 4. For the CDR3, the DNA is TGTGCCAGCAGTTCACGACAGGGGGCGACTAATGAAAAACTGTTTTTT. It codes for CASSSRQGATNEKLFF. Looking up the rest from reference TRBV28 and TRBJ1-4 gives the full variable domain: DVKVTQSSRYLVKRTGEKVFLECVQDMDHENMFWYRQDPGLGLRLIYFSYDVKMKEKGDIPEGYSVSREKKERFSLILESASTNQTSMYLCASSSRQGATNEKLFFGSGTQLSVL.

The chain joins TRBV9 to TRBJ2-1; 10 bases line up with TRBD2. CDR1 is SGDLS, CDR2 YYNGEE, per germline. The CDR3 is 16 residues long. V shed 6 bases and J 7 bases; nucleotides not matched to a gene: 13. The CDR3 loop is CASTESGLAARNEQFF. In DNA form, the CDR3 reads TGTGCCAGCACGGAGTCAGGACTAGCGGCACGGAATGAGCAGTTCTTC.

V and J are TRBV4-1 and TRBJ2-7, with D maybe TRBD2 (6 bases). This CDR3 contains 15 residues. Germline-derived CDR1 and CDR2 are MGHRA and YSYEKL. Between the trimmed V and J ends, which lost 0 bases and 2 bases, there was a span of 11 bases. CDR3 nucleotides: TGCGCCAGCAGCCAAGAGCGGGGTAGCGCCTACGAGCAGTACTTC. This codes for CASSQERGSAYEQYF.

V usage is TRBV7-9 and J usage is TRBJ2-3, with 12 positions matching TRBD2. V lost 5 bases and J lost 1; bases outside the gene matches: 7. Per the germline V gene, CDR1 is SEHNR and CDR2 is FQNEAQ (reference sequence). This CDR3 is built from 17 residues. CDR3 sequence reads: CASSPRGLAGGTDTQYF. The CDR3 bases are TGTGCCAGCAGCCCACGGGGACTAGCGGGCGGCACAGATACGCAGTATTTT.

In this sample, this clone turned up once. The chain employs TRBV25-1 and TRBJ2-3, with 11 bases that match TRBD2. The CDR3 spans 15 residues. Germline-derived CDR1 and CDR2 are MGHDK and SYGVNS. The V segment lost 8 bases and the J segment 0 bases; nucleotides outside the gene matches: 4. As DNA, the CDR3 is TGTGCCAGCTCGATAGCGGGAGGGAGCACAGATACGCAGTATTTT. Protein product: CASSIAGGSTDTQYF.

The chain couples TRBV7-2 to TRBJ2-5, with D tentatively TRBD2 (6 bases). The DNA matches TRBJ2-7 better at its end, which makes the J call doubtful. The CDR3 covers 12 residues. Germline V gene sequence: CDR1 SGHTA, CDR2 FQGNSA. This CDR3 is CASSGTSYEQYF. CDR3 coding DNA: TGTGCCAGCAGCGGGACTTCCTACGAGCAGTACTTC.

This clone appeared a single time. The chain uses TRBV2 and TRBJ1-4, with D possibly being TRBD1 (6 bases). Trimming left V 6 bases short and J 3 bases short, with 14 bases between. This CDR3 has 15 residues. The germline gives CDR1 SNHLY, CDR2 FYNNEI. CDR3 in DNA: TGTGCCAGCAGAAGAAGCGGGGGCTCTAATGAAAAACTGTTTTTT. Protein sequence: CASRRSGGSNEKLFF.

The chain uses TRBV10-3 and TRBJ2-1; TRBD2 matches 8 bases. With 8 bases clipped from V and 3 bases from J, the junction kept 9 bases outside the gene matches. This CDR3 has 15 residues. The V gene's germline CDR1 is ENHRY and CDR2 SYGVKD. CDR3 DNA: TGTGCCATCGGACGTGGAAGCGGGAGCTACAATGAGCAGTTCTTC. Its protein product is CAIGRGSGSYNEQFF.